This entry lists 10 T cell receptor beta chains sequenced from one sample in a study of human T cells and chemical hapten exposure. Time point indicated: patch test 1, 2 weeks after DPC sensitization. Stated treatment: therapeutic diphenylcyclopropenone sensitization with weekly scalp DPC. TCRdb passed the RACE reads through MiXCR, listing each CDR3 protein once. The repertoire holds around 77,000 distinct CDR3 sequences, with over 7.5% as singletons. Sequencing was performed on whole blood, taken in connection with sensitization to the hapten diphenylcyclopropenone (DPC). All receptors derive from a woman between 35 and 50 years old with alopecia areata. Some clones in this sample may be carry-over from other donors' samples.

This clonotype was counted many times. The V and J genes are TRBV10-3 and TRBJ2-7; 7 bases match TRBD2. With V trimmed by 10 bases and J by 3 bases, 6 bases remained unmatched. The CDR3 is 12 residues long. Germline lookup yields CDR1 ENHRY and CDR2 SYGVKD. CDR3 nucleotide sequence: TGTGCCACCTACGGGGGGAACTACGAGCAGTACTTC. Translating it yields CATYGGNYEQYF.

This clonotype was recorded at least ten times. The V gene is TRBV5-6, the J gene TRBJ1-5; TRBD1 is a possible D gene (5 bases). This CDR3 has 14 amino acids. CDR1 and CDR2 from the germline V gene are SGHDT and YYEEEE. The V end was cut by 4 bases, the J end by 1 base, with 9 bases between. CDR3 protein: CASSPGQSNQPQHF. The CDR3 DNA is TGTGCCAGCAGCCCAGGGCAGAGCAATCAGCCCCAGCATTTT.

This clonotype has at least ten counts. The V and J genes are TRBV20-1 and TRBJ2-3, with 7 bases lining up with TRBD2. Germline CDR1 and CDR2: DFQATT and SNEGSKA (reference sequence). The junction had 14 bases not matched to a gene; V was cut back by 5 bases and J by 9 bases. CDR3 size: 14 residues. The CDR3 loop is CSAGKGLPSPTQYF. CDR3 in DNA: TGCAGTGCTGGAAAGGGACTACCTTCACCCACGCAGTATTTT.

This clonotype was seen a few times. The chain links TRBV28 to TRBJ2-7; perhaps D is TRBD1 or TRBD2 (5 bases each). The CDR3 contains 16 residues. V was cut by 2 bases and J by 2 bases, with 16 bases left in between. Germline V lookup: CDR1 MDHEN, CDR2 SYDVKM. In DNA, the CDR3 is TGTGCCAGCAGTTTAGGAGGTGGGGCCGGCCCCTACGAGCAGTACTTC. Encoded protein: CASSLGGGAGPYEQYF. The full variable domain, in which reference TRBV28 and TRBJ2-7 provide the parts outside the CDR3, is DVKVTQSSRYLVKRTGEKVFLECVQDMDHENMFWYRQDPGLGLRLIYFSYDVKMKEKGDIPEGYSVSREKKERFSLILESASTNQTSMYLCASSLGGGAGPYEQYFGPGTRLTVT.

V usage is TRBV24-1 and J usage is TRBJ2-3, with 12 bases fitting TRBD2. The germline V gene has CDR1 KGHDR and CDR2 SFDVKD. The length of the CDR3 is 15 residues. Trimming took 6 bases from V and 4 from J; bases not matched to a gene: 4. The CDR3 bases are TGTGCCACCAGTCAAGCTAGCGGGGGGGCAGATACGCAGTATTTT. Amino acid sequence: CATSQASGGADTQYF.

The chain is built from TRBV7-4 and TRBJ1-4; D ambiguous. Looked up from germline, CDR1 is SGHVT and CDR2 is SQSDAQ. The V gene lost 2 bases and the J gene lost 8 bases, with 3 bases spanning the gap. The CDR3 sequence is 11 residues long. The DNA of the CDR3 is TGTGCCAGCAGCTTAAAGGAAAAACTGTTTTTT. Protein product: CASSLKEKLFF.

This clonotype came up many times. CDR3 in amino acids: CASSQDHSYSYEQYF. The CDR3 DNA follows: TGCGCCAGCAGCCAAGATCACAGTTACTCCTACGAGCAGTACTTC. This sequence joins TRBV4-1 and TRBJ2-7; D is ambiguous. This CDR3 contains 15 residues. Germline lookup yields CDR1 MGHRA and CDR2 YSYEKL. The ends were cut back, 0 bases at V and 0 bases at J, with 9 bases in the middle.

This clonotype was picked up many times. Since no conserved phenylalanine or tryptophan closes the CDR3, a read error is the likely cause. The rearrangement links TRBV20-1 to TRBJ2-7; 11 nucleotides align to TRBD2. The germline CDR1 and CDR2 sequences are DFQATT and SNEGSKA (reference sequence). CDR3 size: 15 residues. The V gene end was trimmed by 4 bases and the J gene end by 4 bases; junction bases not matched to a gene: 9. CDR3 nucleotide sequence: TGCAGTGCTATAATAGCGGGGGGGCCGGGTTACGAGCAGTACCTC. Protein product: CSAIIAGGPGYEQYL.

As concerns this clonotype: This may be a read error: a much more frequent sequence differs by one nucleotide. The chain couples TRBV10-2 to TRBJ2-5; D is ambiguous. The germline gives CDR1 WSHSY, CDR2 SAAADI. The CDR3 is 14 residues long. CDR3 sequence reads: CTSSARPLSETQYF. DNA of the CDR3: TGCACCAGCAGTGCCCGACCACTTTCAGAGACCCAGTACTTC.

V and J are TRBV20-1 and TRBJ2-7; TRBD2 is a possible D gene (6 bases). V lost 0 bases and J lost 0, with 15 bases in between. Germline V lookup: CDR1 DFQATT, CDR2 SNEGSKA (reference sequence). The CDR3 totals 16 residues. CDR3 in DNA: TGCAGTGCTAGAGAAAGTGTAAGCGGGCGCTCCTACGAGCAGTACTTC. This sequence encodes CSARESVSGRSYEQYF.